This entry lists 10 T cell receptor beta chains sequenced from one sample in a study of blood T cells in healthy people across ages. Then a second PCR, running about 6 to 11 cycles, was carried out with a sample-barcoded 5' primer and a J-beta primer mix. TCRdb redid the calling of the 5' RACE reads with MiXCR, one entry per CDR3 protein. The sample carries 1,800,000 or so distinct CDR3 sequences, about 39% recorded once. The sequencing input was blood. The receptors stem from a human donor in good health.

V usage is TRBV20-1 and J usage is TRBJ2-4; 8 bases match TRBD1. The end of the DNA is better explained by TRBJ2-7, so the J call may be wrong. There are 15 residues in the CDR3. Germline V gene lookup returns CDR1 DFQATT and CDR2 SNEGSKA (reference sequence). The CDR3 spells CSAGPPDRALDEQYF. The CDR3 DNA reads as TGCAGTGCTGGACCTCCGGACAGGGCTTTGGACGAGCAGTACTTC.

This clonotype was counted only a few times. The chain couples TRBV5-1 to TRBJ2-1; D call uncertain. V was pared by 4 bases and J by 2 bases, with 16 bases between. This CDR3 has 16 amino acids. The germline CDR1 and CDR2 sequences are SGHRS and YFSETQ. This CDR3 is CASSKPTQSAYNEQFF. The CDR3 nucleotides are TGCGCCAGCAGCAAACCGACCCAGTCAGCCTACAATGAGCAGTTCTTC.

This clonotype was seen a single time. V usage is TRBV5-1 and J usage is TRBJ2-7; D possibly corresponds to TRBD1 (6 bases). There are 15 residues in the CDR3. Germline V CDR1 and CDR2: SGHRS, YFSETQ. Trimming shortened V by 2 bases and J by 3 bases, and 15 bases separated the two germline ends. This chain's CDR3 is CASSLLSGQFYEQYF. For the CDR3, the DNA is TGCGCCAGCAGCTTATTAAGCGGACAGTTCTACGAGCAGTACTTC. Combining the CDR3 with reference TRBV5-1 and TRBJ2-7 gives the whole variable domain KAGVTQTPRYLIKTRGQQVTLSCSPISGHRSVSWYQQTPGQGLQFLFEYFSETQRNKGNFPGRFSGRQFSNSRSEMNVSTLELGDSALYLCASSLLSGQFYEQYFGPGTRLTVT.

The rearrangement links TRBV4-1 to TRBJ2-5; D perhaps matches TRBD2 (6 bases). TRBJ2-7 explains the end of the DNA better; the J call may be wrong. Germline V CDR1 and CDR2: MGHRA, YSYEKL. The CDR3 has 16 residues. CDR3 sequence reads: CASSQGWGDSFYEQYF. CDR3 sequence (DNA): TGCGCCAGCAGCCAAGGGTGGGGGGATTCGTTCTACGAGCAGTACTTC.

The chain links TRBV6-2 or TRBV6-3 to TRBJ1-2; D remains ambiguous. In germline, CDR1 is MNHEY, CDR2 SVGEGT. Trimming removed 6 bases from V and 6 bases from J, with 14 bases in between. This CDR3 has 13 amino acids. CDR3 bases: TGTGCCAGCAGGAACCAGGCTTTCCATGGCTACACCTTC. Residues: CASRNQAFHGYTF.

This clonotype was seen a handful of times. The gene calls are TRBV9 and TRBJ1-1, with D maybe TRBD1 (6 bases). Germline-derived CDR1 and CDR2 are SGDLS and YYNGEE. The CDR3 length is 18 residues. The V end lost 3 bases, the J end lost 3 bases, and 24 bases lay between the germline ends. CDR3 sequence: CASSEAAGEGPLDTEAFF. The CDR3 nucleotides are TGTGCCAGCAGCGAGGCGGCAGGGGAAGGGCCACTGGACACTGAAGCTTTCTTT.

This sequence joins TRBV7-2 and TRBJ2-1; D is unclear. V gave up 0 bases and J gave up 7 bases, with 13 bases separating them. Germline V lookup: CDR1 SGHTA, CDR2 FQGNSA. The CDR3 totals 15 residues. This CDR3 is CASSLATAFGNEQFF. Written as DNA, the CDR3 is TGTGCCAGCAGCTTAGCCACAGCATTTGGGAATGAGCAGTTCTTC.

The rearrangement joins TRBV4-2 to TRBJ1-2, with D tentatively TRBD1 (6 bases). The V end was cut by 4 bases, the J end by 1 base, with 16 bases between. There are 16 residues in the CDR3. Germline V gene lookup returns CDR1 LGHNA and CDR2 YNFKEQ. In nucleotides, the CDR3 is TGTGCCAGCAGCCCGCACCCAGGACAGATTAACTATGGCTACACCTTC. Translated: CASSPHPGQINYGYTF.

V usage is TRBV7-3 and J usage is TRBJ2-2; 7 nucleotides line up with TRBD2. V lost 3 bases to trimming and J lost 7 bases; unmatched junction nucleotides: 17. The CDR3 length is 18 residues. The germline gives CDR1 SGHTA, CDR2 FQGTGA. In nucleotides, the CDR3 is TGTGCCAGCAGCTTCCTTCCGACTAGCATCCAGCGGGGCGGGGAGCTGTTTTTT. Its protein product is CASSFLPTSIQRGGELFF.

This clonotype was observed at least ten times. One end of the junction is discordant with germline, which a read error may explain. The chain links TRBV5-1 to TRBJ2-3; D is undetermined. Per germline, CDR1 SGHRS and CDR2 YFSETQ. The CDR3 has 13 residues. The DNA of the CDR3 is TGTGCCAGCAGTGGGGTGGGCACAGATACGCAGTATTTT. It translates to CASSGVGTDTQYF.